A selection of T cell receptor beta chains follows, all from one sample in a study of cytomegalovirus exposure and HLA in healthy donors. This table comes from immunoSEQ multiplex PCR, and its TCRdb copy is limited to in-frame clones, with some not included. Here the sample spans over 150,000 clones, roughly 81% being singletons. Sequenced material: PBMCs. The source of these receptors is a woman aged 50 to 60 in good health and CMV-seronegative. Both conserved end residues are part of each CDR3. Each record gives: J gene, clone size, V gene, D gene, CDR3 protein, CDR3 DNA. D genes are given only for firm matches. For some rows the clone size is stated as once, few or many, or as a class when expanded; others skip it.

J gene: TRBJ2-1; clone size: .; V gene: TRBV11-2; D gene: .; CDR3 protein: CASSSTGTTEQFF; CDR3 DNA: TGTGCCAGCAGCTCTACAGGGACTACTGAGCAGTTCTTC
J gene: TRBJ1-1; clone size: .; V gene: TRBV6-6; D gene: .; CDR3 protein: CASSYSGVNTEAFF; CDR3 DNA: TGTGCCAGCAGTTATTCAGGGGTAAACACTGAAGCTTTCTTT
J gene: TRBJ2-5; clone size: .; V gene: TRBV29-1; D gene: .; CDR3 protein: CSVRPKTGTQYF; CDR3 DNA: TGCAGCGTTCGACCCAAGACTGGGACCCAGTACTTC
J gene: TRBJ1-4; clone size: .; V gene: TRBV2; D gene: .; CDR3 protein: CAGGERNEKLFF; CDR3 DNA: TGTGCCGGAGGGGAAAGGAATGAAAAACTGTTTTTT
J gene: TRBJ1-2; clone size: .; V gene: TRBV5-6; D gene: .; CDR3 protein: CASSLGDTNYGYTF; CDR3 DNA: TGTGCCAGCAGCTTGGGAGACACCAACTATGGCTACACCTTC
J gene: TRBJ2-5; clone size: .; V gene: TRBV15; D gene: TRBD2; CDR3 protein: CATSRAAGVQETQYF; CDR3 DNA: TGTGCCACCAGCAGAGCTGCGGGGGTTCAAGAGACCCAGTACTTC
J gene: TRBJ1-4; clone size: .; V gene: TRBV14; D gene: .; CDR3 protein: CASSQVGRSNEKLFF; CDR3 DNA: TGTGCCAGCAGCCAAGTGGGCAGATCTAATGAAAAACTGTTTTTT
J gene: TRBJ2-1; clone size: .; V gene: TRBV4-1; D gene: TRBD2; CDR3 protein: CASSLRKASGFYNEQFF; CDR3 DNA: TGCGCCAGCAGCCTAAGGAAGGCTAGCGGATTCTACAATGAGCAGTTCTTC
J gene: TRBJ2-5; clone size: once; V gene: TRBV7-9; D gene: .; CDR3 protein: CASSLKALQETQYF; CDR3 DNA: TGTGCCAGCAGCTTAAAAGCGTTACAAGAGACCCAGTACTTC
J gene: TRBJ1-4; clone size: .; V gene: TRBV4-1; D gene: .; CDR3 protein: CASRRSSRADGEKLFF; CDR3 DNA: TGCGCCAGCAGGCGCAGCAGCAGGGCAGACGGGGAAAAACTGTTTTTT
J gene: TRBJ2-5; clone size: .; V gene: TRBV4-3; D gene: TRBD2; CDR3 protein: CASSQQAGGETQYF; CDR3 DNA: TGCGCCAGCAGCCAGCAAGCGGGAGGAGAGACCCAGTACTTC
J gene: TRBJ1-2; clone size: few; V gene: TRBV14; D gene: TRBD1; CDR3 protein: CASSQTGGLGGYTF; CDR3 DNA: TGTGCCAGCAGCCAAACAGGGGGCCTCGGGGGCTACACCTTC
J gene: TRBJ1-1; clone size: .; V gene: TRBV11-2; D gene: .; CDR3 protein: CASSLASGMYTEAFF; CDR3 DNA: TGTGCCAGCAGCTTAGCGTCAGGGATGTACACTGAAGCTTTCTTT
J gene: TRBJ2-2; clone size: .; V gene: TRBV14; D gene: TRBD1; CDR3 protein: CASSQAGQGFNTGELFF; CDR3 DNA: TGTGCCAGCAGCCAAGCCGGACAGGGGTTCAACACCGGGGAGCTGTTTTTT
J gene: TRBJ1-1; clone size: .; V gene: TRBV5-1; D gene: .; CDR3 protein: CASSLTGTGNTEAFF; CDR3 DNA: TGCGCCAGCAGCTTGACAGGGACGGGGAACACTGAAGCTTTCTTT
J gene: TRBJ2-3; clone size: few; V gene: TRBV6-6; D gene: .; CDR3 protein: CATGLTDTQYF; CDR3 DNA: TGTGCCACTGGGCTGACAGATACGCAGTATTTT
J gene: TRBJ2-7; clone size: .; V gene: TRBV6-5; D gene: .; CDR3 protein: CASTSRQGGYEQYF; CDR3 DNA: TGTGCCAGCACAAGCCGTCAGGGTGGTTACGAGCAGTACTTC
J gene: TRBJ1-1; clone size: .; V gene: TRBV29-1; D gene: TRBD1; CDR3 protein: CSGGQGSNTEAFF; CDR3 DNA: TGCAGCGGGGGACAGGGGTCTAACACTGAAGCTTTCTTT
J gene: TRBJ2-3; clone size: .; V gene: TRBV19; D gene: TRBD2; CDR3 protein: CASSPRTSPKHTQYF; CDR3 DNA: TGTGCCAGTAGTCCCCGGACTAGCCCGAAACATACGCAGTATTTT
J gene: TRBJ2-7; clone size: .; V gene: TRBV6-1; D gene: TRBD1; CDR3 protein: CASSSNRGSYEQYF; CDR3 DNA: TGTGCCAGCAGTTCCAACAGGGGGAGCTACGAGCAGTACTTC
J gene: TRBJ1-5; clone size: .; V gene: TRBV18; D gene: .; CDR3 protein: CASSPATPYSNQPQHF; CDR3 DNA: TGTGCCAGCTCACCAGCCACACCGTATAGCAATCAGCCCCAGCATTTT
J gene: TRBJ2-7; clone size: .; V gene: TRBV7-8; D gene: .; CDR3 protein: CASSRQNTRTYEQYF; CDR3 DNA: TGTGCCAGCAGTCGACAGAATACTCGAACCTACGAGCAGTACTTC
J gene: TRBJ2-6; clone size: .; V gene: TRBV29-1; D gene: .; CDR3 protein: CSVRSGGGANVLTF; CDR3 DNA: TGCAGCGTTAGGAGCGGCGGGGGGGCCAACGTCCTGACTTTC
J gene: TRBJ2-2; clone size: .; V gene: TRBV10-2; D gene: TRBD1; CDR3 protein: CASSNTGVGTGELFF; CDR3 DNA: TGCGCCAGCAGTAATACAGGGGTAGGCACCGGGGAGCTGTTTTTT
J gene: TRBJ2-7; clone size: .; V gene: TRBV7-9; D gene: .; CDR3 protein: CASSPGPYEQYF; CDR3 DNA: TGTGCCAGCAGCCCAGGTCCCTACGAGCAGTACTTC
J gene: TRBJ1-1; clone size: .; V gene: TRBV5-1; D gene: TRBD1; CDR3 protein: CASSLLGQGGGGSTEAFF; CDR3 DNA: TGCGCCAGCAGCTTGTTAGGACAGGGAGGGGGAGGTAGCACTGAAGCTTTCTTT
J gene: TRBJ2-2; clone size: .; V gene: TRBV4-2; D gene: TRBD2; CDR3 protein: CASSHDPSGGATGELFF; CDR3 DNA: TGTGCCAGCAGCCATGACCCCAGCGGGGGAGCCACCGGGGAGCTGTTTTTT
J gene: TRBJ2-5; clone size: .; V gene: TRBV7-9; D gene: TRBD1; CDR3 protein: CASSLRQGVETQYF; CDR3 DNA: TGTGCCAGCAGCTTAAGACAGGGGGTGGAGACCCAGTACTTC
J gene: TRBJ1-2; clone size: .; V gene: TRBV5-4; D gene: .; CDR3 protein: CASSLEYGDDGYTF; CDR3 DNA: TGTGCCAGCAGCTTGGAATACGGGGATGATGGCTACACCTTC
J gene: TRBJ1-3; clone size: .; V gene: TRBV2; D gene: TRBD1; CDR3 protein: CASTEGTGVDTIYF; CDR3 DNA: TGTGCCAGCACCGAGGGGACAGGGGTGGACACCATATATTTT
J gene: TRBJ2-7; clone size: .; V gene: TRBV4-2; D gene: TRBD2; CDR3 protein: CASSHTSGVDYEQYF; CDR3 DNA: TGTGCCAGCAGCCATACTAGCGGGGTAGACTACGAGCAGTACTTC
J gene: TRBJ2-1; clone size: few; V gene: TRBV15; D gene: TRBD1; CDR3 protein: CATSRDRTGGNEQFF; CDR3 DNA: TGTGCCACCAGCAGGGACCGGACAGGGGGCAATGAGCAGTTCTTC
J gene: TRBJ2-5; clone size: .; V gene: TRBV19; D gene: TRBD2; CDR3 protein: CASRLAGAETQYF; CDR3 DNA: TGTGCCAGTAGGCTAGCGGGCGCCGAGACCCAGTACTTC
J gene: TRBJ2-2; clone size: .; V gene: TRBV2; D gene: TRBD1; CDR3 protein: CASGGQGGTGELFF; CDR3 DNA: TGTGCCAGTGGTGGACAGGGCGGGACCGGGGAGCTGTTTTTT